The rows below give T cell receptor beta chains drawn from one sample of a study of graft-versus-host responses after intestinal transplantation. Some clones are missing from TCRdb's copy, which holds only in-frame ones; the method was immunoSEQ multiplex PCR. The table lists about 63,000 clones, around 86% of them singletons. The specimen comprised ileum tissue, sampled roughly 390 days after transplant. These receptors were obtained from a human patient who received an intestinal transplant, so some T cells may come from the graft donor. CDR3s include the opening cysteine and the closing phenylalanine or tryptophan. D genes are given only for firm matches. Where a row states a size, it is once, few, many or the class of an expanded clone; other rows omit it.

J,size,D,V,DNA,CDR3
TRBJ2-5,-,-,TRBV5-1,TGCGCCAGCAGCTTGGCGGCGAATAAAGAGACCCAGTACTTC,CASSLAANKETQYF
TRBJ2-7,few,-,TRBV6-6,TGTGCCAGCAGTTACGAGGCAGGGAAGCAGTACTTC,CASSYEAGKQYF
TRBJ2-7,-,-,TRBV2,TGTGCCAGCAGTATAGGGGCCGAGCAGTACTTC,CASSIGAEQYF
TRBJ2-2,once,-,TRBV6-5,TGTGCCAGCAGAAGGGCCGGGGAGCTGTTTTTT,CASRRAGELFF
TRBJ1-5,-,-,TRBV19,TGTGCCAGCACGAGGGCCCATAGCAATCAGCCCCAGCATTTT,CASTRAHSNQPQHF
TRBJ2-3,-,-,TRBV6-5,TGTGCCAGCAGTTGGGGAGCCACAGATACGCAGTATTTT,CASSWGATDTQYF
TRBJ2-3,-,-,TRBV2,TGTGCCAGCAGTTACCGGGACACCGACACAGATACGCAGTATTTT,CASSYRDTDTDTQYF
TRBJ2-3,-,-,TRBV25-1,TGTGCCAGCAGTGAATGGACAGGCACAGATACGCAGTATTTT,CASSEWTGTDTQYF
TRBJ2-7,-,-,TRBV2,TGTGCCAGCGGCAGTCTCGAGCAGTACTTC,CASGSLEQYF
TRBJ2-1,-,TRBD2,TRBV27,TGTGCCAGCAGTTTAACCGGACTAGCGGGGGACGAGCAGTTCTTC,CASSLTGLAGDEQFF
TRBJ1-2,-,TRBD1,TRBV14,TGTGCCAGCAGCCAAGCAGGGGGCTGGGTCTATGGCTACACCTTC,CASSQAGGWVYGYTF
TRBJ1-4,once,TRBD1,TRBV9,TGTGCCAGCAGCTCCGGACAGGGGGCGTCACCTGGGGGAAAACTGTTTTTT,CASSSGQGASPGGKLFF
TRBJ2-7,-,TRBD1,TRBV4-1,TGCGCCAGCAGCCAGGCGGACAGGGAAGTGGACGAGCAGTACTTC,CASSQADREVDEQYF
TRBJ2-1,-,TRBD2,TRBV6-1,TGTGCCAGCAGTGAGTCGCTAGCGGACCCCTTCTACAATGAGCAGTTCTTC,CASSESLADPFYNEQFF
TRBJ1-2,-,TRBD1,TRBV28,TGTGCCAGCAACAGGGGGCAAGGCGACTATGGCTACACCTTC,CASNRGQGDYGYTF
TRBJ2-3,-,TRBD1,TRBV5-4,TGTGCCAGCAGCTTCCCGGGACAGGGATCCGATACGCAGTATTTT,CASSFPGQGSDTQYF
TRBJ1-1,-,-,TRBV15,TGTGCCGGGGCCACGGGGTATGACACTGAAGCTTTCTTT,CAGATGYDTEAFF
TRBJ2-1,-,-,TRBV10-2,TGCGCCAGCAGTGAGTCGCTAGGTGCCCTTGATGGTGAGCAGTTCTTC,CASSESLGALDGEQFF
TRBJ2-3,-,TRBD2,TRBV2,TGTGCCAGCAGTGGAGCGGGGGGAGACACAGATACGCAGTATTTT,CASSGAGGDTDTQYF
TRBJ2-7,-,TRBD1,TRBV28,TGTGCCAGCAGCGTCACCGGGACAGGGGTCGAGCAGTACTTC,CASSVTGTGVEQYF
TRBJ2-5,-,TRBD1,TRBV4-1,TGCGCCAGCAGCCAAGCGGGACAGGGGATCCAGGAGACCCAGTACTTC,CASSQAGQGIQETQYF
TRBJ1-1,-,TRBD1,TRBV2,TGTGCCAGCAGCCAGAGGGACAGCCTTTACACTGAAGCTTTCTTT,CASSQRDSLYTEAFF
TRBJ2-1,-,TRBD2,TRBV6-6,TGTGCCAGCAGTTACTCGGGACTAGCGGGAGAGAATGAGCAGTTCTTC,CASSYSGLAGENEQFF
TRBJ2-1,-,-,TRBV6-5,TGTGCCAGCAGCGAGCGCTCCGAGCAGTTCTTC,CASSERSEQFF
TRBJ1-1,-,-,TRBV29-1,TGCAGCGTTGGGACCTTAATTGCGGCTGAAGCTTTCTTT,CSVGTLIAAEAFF
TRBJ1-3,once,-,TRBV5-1,TGCGCCAGCAGCCCTGGAACCGGGACGGGACTCTCTGGAAACACCATATATTTT,CASSPGTGTGLSGNTIYF
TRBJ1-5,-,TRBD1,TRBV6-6,TGTGCCAGCAGTTTTACAGGGGGTTTGAGCAATCAGCCCCAGCATTTT,CASSFTGGLSNQPQHF
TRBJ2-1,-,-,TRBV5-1,TGCGCCAGCAGCTTGGCCCGTAGCTCTGGGTACAATGAGCAGTTCTTC,CASSLARSSGYNEQFF
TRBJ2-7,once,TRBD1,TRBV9,TGTGCCAGCAGCGCCTCCGGGACAGGTGGTAGCGAGCAGTACTTC,CASSASGTGGSEQYF
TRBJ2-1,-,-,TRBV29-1,TGCAGCGTTGGTCACGACAATGAGCAGTTCTTC,CSVGHDNEQFF
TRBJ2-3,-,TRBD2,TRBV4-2,TGTGCCAGCAGCCATTACCGTAGCGGGGGGACCAGCACAGATACGCAGTATTTT,CASSHYRSGGTSTDTQYF
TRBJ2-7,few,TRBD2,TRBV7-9,TGTGCCAGCAGCTTACCTCCCTTGGGGGGGGCCTACGAGCAGTACTTC,CASSLPPLGGAYEQYF
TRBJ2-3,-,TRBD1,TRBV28,TGTGCCAGCAGTTCGGGACAGTTCACAGATACGCAGTATTTT,CASSSGQFTDTQYF
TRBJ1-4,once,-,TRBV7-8,TGTGCCAGCAGCTTATTACAGGTTGAAAAACTGTTTTTT,CASSLLQVEKLFF
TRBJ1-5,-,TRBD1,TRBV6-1,TGTGCCAGCACGAGGGGACAGGGAATTCAGCCCCAGCATTTT,CASTRGQGIQPQHF
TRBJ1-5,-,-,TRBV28,TGTGCCAGCAGTTTAGGGACCGCGGGTAGCAATCAGCCCCAGCATTTT,CASSLGTAGSNQPQHF
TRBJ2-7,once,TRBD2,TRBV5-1,TGCGCCAGCAGTCCCGGGGGGTACGAGCAGTACTTC,CASSPGGYEQYF
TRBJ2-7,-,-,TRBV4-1,TGCGCCAGCAGCCAAACGGGGCTAAGCTCCTACGAGCAGTACTTC,CASSQTGLSSYEQYF
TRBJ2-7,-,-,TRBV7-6,TGTGCCAGCAGCTTAGGGGACACTTCATACGAGCAGTACTTC,CASSLGDTSYEQYF
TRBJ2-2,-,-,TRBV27,TGTGCCAGCAGTTTAGGCTGGGGAGGTAACACCGGGGAGCTGTTTTTT,CASSLGWGGNTGELFF
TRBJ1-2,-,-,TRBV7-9,TGTGCCAGCAGCTTCAACTATGGCTACACCTTC,CASSFNYGYTF
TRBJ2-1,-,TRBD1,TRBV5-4,TGTGCCAGCAGTGGACAGGGGCCCTACAATGAGCAGTTCTTC,CASSGQGPYNEQFF
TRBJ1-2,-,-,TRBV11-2,TGTGCCAGCAGCTTAGTTGTAGGGGAGTCTGGCTACACCTTC,CASSLVVGESGYTF
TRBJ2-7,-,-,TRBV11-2,TGTGCCAGCAGCCATGGGACTCATTCCTACGAGCAGTACTTC,CASSHGTHSYEQYF
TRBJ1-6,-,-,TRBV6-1,TGTGCCAGCAGTGAAGCGGCAGGGGTTTTTTCACCCCTCCACTTT,CASSEAAGVFSPLHF
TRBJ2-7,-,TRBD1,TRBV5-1,TGCGCCAGCAGCCGCCGGGACAGTTGGAATTACGAGCAGTACTTC,CASSRRDSWNYEQYF
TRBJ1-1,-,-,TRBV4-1,TGCGCCACGGGGACCTCGAGCACTGAAGCTTTCTTT,CATGTSSTEAFF
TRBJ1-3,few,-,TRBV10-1,TGCGCCAGCAGTGACAGCTCTGGAAACACCATATATTTT,CASSDSSGNTIYF